The 5 T cell receptor beta chains below all came from one sample that was sequenced in a study of patients and donors after allogeneic stem cell transplantation. TCRdb processed the RT-PCR reads anew with MiXCR; each CDR3 protein has one entry. The table lists 190,000 or so distinct CDR3 sequences, approximately 41% of them singletons. Sequencing was carried out using blood, either unsorted or a sorted T cell fraction (not recorded which). These TCRs come from a human donor who was either an allogeneic HSCT recipient or a stem cell or donor lymphocyte infusion donor (not recorded which). It is not recorded whose cells these are; they may come from a transplant donor.

The chain links TRBV6-5 to TRBJ1-2, with D unresolved. The germline V gene encodes CDR1 MNHEY and CDR2 SVGAGI. V lost 6 bases and J 7 bases, leaving 15 bases between the germline ends. CDR3 length equals 13 residues. The CDR3 DNA follows: TGTGCCAGCAGCAATGACCAGGCGCTTGGCTACACCTTC. This encodes CASSNDQALGYTF.

This clonotype was picked up one time. V is TRBV12-3 or TRBV12-4 and J is TRBJ2-2; D may be TRBD2 (6 bases). V was pared by 5 bases and J by 5 bases, with 15 bases between. The CDR3 extends over 15 amino acids. The CDR3 sequence is CASSTLAIRTGELFF. CDR3 sequence (DNA): TGTGCCAGCAGTACTCTAGCGATTCGGACCGGGGAGCTGTTTTTT.

CDR3 in amino acids: CASSLTGGGYGYTF. The CDR3 nucleotides read TGTGCCAGCAGTTTGACAGGGGGCGGTTATGGCTACACCTTC. The gene calls are TRBV12-3 or TRBV12-4 and TRBJ1-2, with 10 bases matching TRBD1. V lost 3 bases and J lost 5; bases outside the gene matches: 3. The length of the CDR3 is 14 residues.

The chain has TRBV5-1 and TRBJ2-1; TRBD2 aligns across 15 bases. The germline gives CDR1 SGHRS, CDR2 YFSETQ. The CDR3 is 18 amino acids. With V trimmed by 3 bases and J by 4 bases, 8 bases remained unmatched. CDR3 amino acids: CASSSSGLAGGPYNEQFF. The CDR3 nucleotides are TGCGCCAGCAGCTCCTCCGGACTAGCGGGAGGGCCTTACAATGAGCAGTTCTTC.

V usage is TRBV19 and J usage is TRBJ1-1, with 7 bases that match TRBD1. The CDR3 sequence is 12 residues long. Per the germline V gene, CDR1 is LNHDA and CDR2 is SQIVND (reference sequence). J was trimmed by 8 bases and V by 10 bases; bases with no gene match: 10. Written as DNA, the CDR3 is TGTGCCACCGCGGACAGGTCCCTCGAAGCTTTCTTT. Translated, it gives CATADRSLEAFF.